This T cell receptor (beta chain) was recorded in a study of cytomegalovirus exposure and HLA in healthy donors. On the study more broadly: The 130 or so validation repertoires used a platform that matched the one used for the roughly 700 first-cohort repertoires, as a later analysis reported.

This CDR3 is built from 12 residues. Looked up from germline, CDR1 is SGHAT and CDR2 is FQNNGV. This clone was seen a single time. Its antigen remains unknown. At one end, the junction sequence differs from germline, possibly due to a read error. Separate from the roughly 730-subject first cohort, the roughly 120-subject validation cohort was the one that the donors belonged to. Overall study results and limits: It was 150 or so TCR beta chains that were listed as cytomegalovirus-associated. Most TCR sequences were seen very rarely across donors, but some public TCRs occurred in many.

TCRdb's table, derived via immunoSEQ multiplex PCR, lists solely in-frame clones and lacks some. The repertoire holds around 260,000 clones, with about 92% as singletons. This receptor was taken from a woman between 25 and 40 years old in good health and CMV-seronegative. The chain has TRBV11-2 and TRBJ2-1; tentatively, D is TRBD1 (5 bases). The sample taken for sequencing was PBMCs. The CDR3 DNA sequence: TGTGCCAGCAGCTTACGTCAGGACACTCGGGTCTTC. It encodes CASSLRQDTRVF.